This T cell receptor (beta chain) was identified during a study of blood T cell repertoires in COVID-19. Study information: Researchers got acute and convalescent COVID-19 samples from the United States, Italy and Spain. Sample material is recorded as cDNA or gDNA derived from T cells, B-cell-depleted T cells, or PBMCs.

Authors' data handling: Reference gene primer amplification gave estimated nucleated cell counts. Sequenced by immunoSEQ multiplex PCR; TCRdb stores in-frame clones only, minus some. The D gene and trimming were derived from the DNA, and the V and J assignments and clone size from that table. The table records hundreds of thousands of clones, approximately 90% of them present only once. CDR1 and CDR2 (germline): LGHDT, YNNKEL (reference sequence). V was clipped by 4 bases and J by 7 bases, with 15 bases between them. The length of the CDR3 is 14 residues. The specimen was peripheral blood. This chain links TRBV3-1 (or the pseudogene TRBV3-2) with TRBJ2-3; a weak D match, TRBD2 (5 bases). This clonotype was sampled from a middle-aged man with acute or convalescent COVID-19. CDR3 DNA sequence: TGTGCCAGCAGCCCACTAGGAGGACGGAATACGCAGTATTTT. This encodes CASSPLGGRNTQYF.